This T cell receptor beta chain was sequenced in a study of shared clonotypes between healthy human individuals. Libraries were prepared by immunoSEQ multiplex PCR; TCRdb keeps only in-frame clonotypes and omits some of them. The sample has some 2 million clones; approximately 95% are singletons. Notes on this clone: Other nucleotide sequences from this sample produce the same CDR3.

Per the germline V gene, CDR1 is MNHNS and CDR2 is SASEGT. With 5 bases removed from V and 2 bases from J, the gap between germline ends came to 9 bases. CDR3 size: 13 residues. The donors, all of them Caucasian adults, lived in Nashville, Tennessee. The sequenced sample was naive CD4+ T cells sorted from blood. As to subset: CD45RA+ positively selected. The clonotype was recovered from a man aged 18 to 29 in good health. The rearrangement links TRBV6-1 to TRBJ2-5; D perhaps matches TRBD2 (5 bases). The CDR3 protein is CASSPSGQETQYF. CDR3 nucleotide sequence: TGTGCCAGCAGTCCCTCGGGGCAAGAGACCCAGTACTTC.